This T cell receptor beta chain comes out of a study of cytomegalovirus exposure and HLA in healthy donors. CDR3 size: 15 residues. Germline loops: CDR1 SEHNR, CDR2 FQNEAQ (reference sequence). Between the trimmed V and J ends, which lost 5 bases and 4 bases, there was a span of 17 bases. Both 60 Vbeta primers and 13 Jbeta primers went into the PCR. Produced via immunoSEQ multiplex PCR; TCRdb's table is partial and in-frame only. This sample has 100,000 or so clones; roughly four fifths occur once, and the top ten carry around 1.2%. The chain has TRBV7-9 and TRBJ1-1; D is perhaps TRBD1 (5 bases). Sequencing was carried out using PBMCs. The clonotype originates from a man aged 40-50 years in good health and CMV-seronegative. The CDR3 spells CASSDPGGVSTEAFF. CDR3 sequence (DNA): TGTGCCAGCAGCGACCCTGGAGGGGTAAGCACTGAAGCTTTCTTT.